These 4 T cell receptor beta chains were sequenced from one sample in a study of PD-L1 blockade in urothelial cancer. TCRdb keeps only in-frame clones here, not all; method: immunoSEQ multiplex PCR. Of some 89,000 clones listed, over 75% are singletons. This sample's time point: pretreatment peripheral blood. Sample: PBMCs, taken around atezolizumab (anti-PD-L1) treatment. These receptor sequences come from a man aged 55 to 70 with urothelial cancer.

V is TRBV29-1 and J is TRBJ2-7, with TRBD1 matching over 11 bases. V shed 6 bases, J shed 0 bases, and the junction held 4 bases outside the gene matches. The length of the CDR3 is 14 residues. Germline V gene data show CDR1 as SQVTM and CDR2 as ANQGSEA. In DNA, the CDR3 is TGCAGCGTCGCAGGGACAGGGGGCTCCTACGAGCAGTACTTC. Translating it yields CSVAGTGGSYEQYF.

The J gene is TRBJ2-2, the V gene TRBV7-6; D uncertain. The CDR3 has 13 amino acids. The ends were cut back, 2 bases at V and 7 bases at J, with 8 bases in the middle. Looked up from germline, CDR1 is SGHVS and CDR2 is FNYEAQ. The CDR3 is CASSLYFDGELFF. CDR3 nucleotide sequence: TGTGCCAGCAGCTTATACTTTGACGGGGAGCTGTTTTTT.

The CDR3 DNA is TGTGCCAGCAGCTTAGCGGGCGGGCTAGCGGTCTACAATGAGCAGTTCTTC. Residues: CASSLAGGLAVYNEQFF. This chain joins TRBV7-2 and TRBJ2-1; TRBD2 matches 7 bases. The V and J ends lost 0 bases and 3 bases, in that order; junction bases with no gene match: 8. Germline V gene data show CDR1 as SGHTA and CDR2 as FQGNSA. The CDR3 runs to 17 residues.

The chain combines TRBV9 with TRBJ2-5, with 8 bases fitting TRBD1. V shed 3 bases, J shed 5 bases, and the junction held 9 bases outside the gene matches. CDR3 length equals 15 residues. CDR1 is SGDLS, CDR2 YYNGEE, per germline. The CDR3 spells CASSGPSTGVETQYF. The CDR3 DNA follows: TGTGCCAGCAGCGGGCCATCGACAGGGGTGGAGACCCAGTACTTC.